Here is one TCR beta chain with its context. This entry is derived from a study of blood T cell repertoires in COVID-19. Study-wide context: The samples span acute and convalescent COVID-19 from the United States, Italy and Spain. From T cells, B-cell-depleted T cells, or PBMCs came the material, which was cDNA or gDNA.

Source study methods: Reference gene primer amplification gave nucleated cell count estimates. Profiling relied on immunoSEQ multiplex PCR, and the TCRdb table lists in-frame clones only, not all of them. V and J calls and clone size are copied from that table; D and trimming were computed from the DNA. The sample carries about 26,000 clones, more than 65% recorded once. This CDR3 is built from 13 residues. Germline CDR1 and CDR2: DFQATT and SNEGSKA (reference sequence). Trimming took 3 bases from V and 1 from J; bases not matched to a gene: 0. Specimen: peripheral blood. The clonotype originates from a man between 45 and 60 years old with active or convalescent COVID-19. The genes are TRBV20-1 and TRBJ2-7; 10 bases fit TRBD2. The CDR3 DNA is TGCAGTGCTAGTAGCGGGGGGTCCTACGAGCAGTACTTC. Amino acids: CSASSGGSYEQYF.